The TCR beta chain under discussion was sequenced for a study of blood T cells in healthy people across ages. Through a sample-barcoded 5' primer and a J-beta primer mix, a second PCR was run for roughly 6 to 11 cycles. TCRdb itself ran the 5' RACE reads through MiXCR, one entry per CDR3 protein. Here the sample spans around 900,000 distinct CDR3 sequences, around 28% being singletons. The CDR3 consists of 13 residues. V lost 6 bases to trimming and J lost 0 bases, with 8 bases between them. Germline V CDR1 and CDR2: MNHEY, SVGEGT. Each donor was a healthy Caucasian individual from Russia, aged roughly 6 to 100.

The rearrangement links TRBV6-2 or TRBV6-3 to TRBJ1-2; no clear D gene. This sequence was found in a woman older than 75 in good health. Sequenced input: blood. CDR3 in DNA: TGTGCCAGCAGCCGAGAAACTAACTATGGCTACACCTTC. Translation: CASSRETNYGYTF.